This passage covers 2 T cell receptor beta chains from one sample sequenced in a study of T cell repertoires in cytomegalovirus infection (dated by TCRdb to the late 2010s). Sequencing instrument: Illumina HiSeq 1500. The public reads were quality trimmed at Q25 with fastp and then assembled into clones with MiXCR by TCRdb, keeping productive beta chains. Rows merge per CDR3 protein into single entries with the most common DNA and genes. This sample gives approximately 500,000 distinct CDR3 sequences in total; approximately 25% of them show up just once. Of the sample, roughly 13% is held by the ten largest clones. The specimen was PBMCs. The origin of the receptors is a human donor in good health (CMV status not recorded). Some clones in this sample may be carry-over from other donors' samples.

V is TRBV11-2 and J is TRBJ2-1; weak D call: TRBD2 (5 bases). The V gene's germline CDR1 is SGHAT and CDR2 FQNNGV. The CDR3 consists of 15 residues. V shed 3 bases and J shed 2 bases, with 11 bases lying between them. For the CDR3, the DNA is TGTGCCAGCAGCTTTGGCGGGTCCACCTACAATGAGCAGTTCTTC. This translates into CASSFGGSTYNEQFF.

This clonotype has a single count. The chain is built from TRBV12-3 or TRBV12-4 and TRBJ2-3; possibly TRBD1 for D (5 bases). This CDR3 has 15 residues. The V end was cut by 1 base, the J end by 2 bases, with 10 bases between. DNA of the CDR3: TGTGCCAGCAGTTTAGGGGTCAGGGCCACAGATACGCAGTATTTT. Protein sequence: CASSLGVRATDTQYF.